The source of this TCR beta chain is a study of blood T cell repertoires in COVID-19. In germline, CDR1 is SGHKS, CDR2 YYEKEE (reference sequence). J was trimmed by 3 bases and V by 4 bases; bases with no gene match: 3. The length of the CDR3 is 14 residues. Sequenced by immunoSEQ multiplex PCR; TCRdb stores in-frame clones only, minus some. The repertoire includes 190,000 or so clones, roughly 82% of them detected once, and approximately 10% sits in the top ten. J is TRBJ2-2 and V is TRBV5-5; 7 positions agree with TRBD2. The origin of this receptor is a man aged 40-50 years who had recovered from COVID-19. Specimen: PBMCs or T cells enriched from blood (not recorded which). The CDR3 DNA reads TGTGCCAGCAGCGTTACTAGCGACACCGGGGAGCTGTTTTTT. Translation: CASSVTSDTGELFF. The whole variable domain, filled in from reference TRBV5-5 and TRBJ2-2, reads DAGVTQSPTHLIKTRGQQVTLRCSPISGHKSVSWYQQVLGQGPQFIFQYYEKEERGRGNFPDRFSARQFPNYSSELNVNALLLGDSALYLCASSVTSDTGELFFGEGSRLTVL.